This T cell receptor (beta chain) was observed in a study of vaccination effects on CD4 cells after COVID-19. Peptide-pool stimulation followed by sequencing identified expanded antigen-specific CD4+ clonotypes in the ViraFEST assay. Scientists isolated CD4+ T cells after an approximately 9-day culture period ended. Vaccine recipients lacked prior SARS-CoV-2 infection and had negative nucleocapsid antibodies. Of note for this clone: Its antigen is still unknown.

Data came from immunoSEQ multiplex PCR; TCRdb stores just in-frame clones and leaves some out. The data contain over 25,000 clones, more than 60% of them seen just once; the ten biggest clones take up around 32%. V lost 4 bases, J lost 3 bases, and 6 bases stayed unmatched. Germline loops: CDR1 MNHEY, CDR2 SVGAGI. The CDR3 has 15 amino acids. This receptor was obtained from a human donor who received a COVID-19 vaccine. The chain is built from TRBV6-5 and TRBJ1-2, with 9 bases lining up with TRBD1. The specimen was CD4+ T cells from PBMCs cultured with SARS-CoV-2 spike peptides, collected before COVID-19 vaccination. This CDR3 is CASSSPGQGHYGYTF. The CDR3 DNA is TGTGCCAGCAGTTCACCGGGACAGGGACACTATGGCTACACCTTC.